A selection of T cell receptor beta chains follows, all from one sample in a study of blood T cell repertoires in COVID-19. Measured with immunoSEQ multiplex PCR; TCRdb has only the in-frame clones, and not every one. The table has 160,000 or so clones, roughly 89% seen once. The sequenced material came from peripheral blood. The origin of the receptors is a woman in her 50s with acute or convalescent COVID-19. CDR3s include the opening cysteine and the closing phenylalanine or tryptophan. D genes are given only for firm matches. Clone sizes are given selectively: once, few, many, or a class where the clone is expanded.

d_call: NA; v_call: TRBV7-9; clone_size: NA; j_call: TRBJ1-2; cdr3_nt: TGTGCCAGCAGCTCGGGGGGCCTGTCCTTCTATGGCTACACCTTC; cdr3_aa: CASSSGGLSFYGYTF
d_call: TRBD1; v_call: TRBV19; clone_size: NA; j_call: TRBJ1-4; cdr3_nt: TGTGCCAGTAGTATAGGGACAGGGGGGACTAATGAAAAACTGTTTTTT; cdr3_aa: CASSIGTGGTNEKLFF
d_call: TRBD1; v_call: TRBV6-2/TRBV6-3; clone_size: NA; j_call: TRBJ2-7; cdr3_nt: TGTGCCAGCAGTCAACTGGGACAGGTCTCGTTCGAGCAGTACTTC; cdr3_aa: CASSQLGQVSFEQYF
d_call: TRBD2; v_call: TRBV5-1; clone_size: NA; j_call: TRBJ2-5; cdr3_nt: TGCGCCAGCAGCTTGGCGGGGGGTTTCGGCCAAGAGACCCAGTACTTC; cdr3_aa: CASSLAGGFGQETQYF
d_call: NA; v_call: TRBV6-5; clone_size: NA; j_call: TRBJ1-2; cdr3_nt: TGTGCCAGCACCCGACTCATTAACTATGGCTACACCTTC; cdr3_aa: CASTRLINYGYTF
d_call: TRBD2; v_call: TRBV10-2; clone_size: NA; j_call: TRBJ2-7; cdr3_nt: TGCGCCAGCAGTGAGTCAGGCGGGGGAGACTACGAGCAGTACTTC; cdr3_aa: CASSESGGGDYEQYF
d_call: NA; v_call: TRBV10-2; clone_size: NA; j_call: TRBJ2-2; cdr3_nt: TGCGCCAGCAGCTCAGGGGTCCTCACCGGGGAGCTGTTTTTT; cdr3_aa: CASSSGVLTGELFF
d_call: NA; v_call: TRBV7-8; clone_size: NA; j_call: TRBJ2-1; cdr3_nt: TGTGCCAGCAGCTTAGGCAGGGTTAACGACAATGAGCAGTTCTTC; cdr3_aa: CASSLGRVNDNEQFF
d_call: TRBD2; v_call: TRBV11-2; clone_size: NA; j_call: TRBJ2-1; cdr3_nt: TGTGCCAGCAGCTTAGCGGGAGGGCCATTCTTAGATGAGCAGTTCTTC; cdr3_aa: CASSLAGGPFLDEQFF
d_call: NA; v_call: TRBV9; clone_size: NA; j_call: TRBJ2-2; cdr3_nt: TGTGCCAGCAGCGTAGGACAGGCCCTCAACACCGGGGAGCTGTTTTTT; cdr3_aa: CASSVGQALNTGELFF
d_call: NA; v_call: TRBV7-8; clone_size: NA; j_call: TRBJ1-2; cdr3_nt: TGTGCCAGCAGCTCCTCCGGGGAGGGCGGCTACACCTTC; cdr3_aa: CASSSSGEGGYTF
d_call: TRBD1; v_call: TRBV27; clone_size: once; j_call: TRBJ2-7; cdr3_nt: TGTGCCAGCAGTCCTCATCTCCGGGACAGGGGTGATTCCGAGCAGTACTTC; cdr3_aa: CASSPHLRDRGDSEQYF
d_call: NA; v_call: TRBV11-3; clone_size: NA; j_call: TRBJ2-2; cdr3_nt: TGTGCCAGCAGCTTACGGACAGGCGGGGACCGGGAGCTGTTTTTT; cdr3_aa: CASSLRTGGDRELFF